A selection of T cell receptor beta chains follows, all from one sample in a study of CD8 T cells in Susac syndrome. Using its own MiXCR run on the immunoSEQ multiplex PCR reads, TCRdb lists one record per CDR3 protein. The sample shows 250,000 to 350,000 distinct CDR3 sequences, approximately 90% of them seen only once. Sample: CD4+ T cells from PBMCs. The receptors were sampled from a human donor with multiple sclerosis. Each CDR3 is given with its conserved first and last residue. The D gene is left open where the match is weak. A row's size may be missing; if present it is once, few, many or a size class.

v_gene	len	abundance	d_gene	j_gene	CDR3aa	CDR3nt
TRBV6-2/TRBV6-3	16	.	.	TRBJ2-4	CASNTVSGPPENIQYF	TGTGCCAGCAACACCGTCTCCGGGCCCCCCGAAAACATTCAGTACTTC
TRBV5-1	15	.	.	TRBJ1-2	CASSPRENSNYGYTF	TGCGCCAGCAGCCCCCGGGAAAACAGCAACTATGGCTACACCTTC
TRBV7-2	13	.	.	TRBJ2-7	CASSLDQRDLQYF	TGTGCCAGCAGCTTAGACCAACGAGATCTGCAGTACTTC
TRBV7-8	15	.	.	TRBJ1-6	CASSLSIVGPSPLHF	TGTGCCAGCAGCTTAAGTATTGTCGGCCCCTCACCCCTCCACTTT
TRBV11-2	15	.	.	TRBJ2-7	CASSLSPGGSYEQYF	TGTGCCAGCAGCTTAAGTCCAGGGGGGTCCTACGAGCAGTACTTC
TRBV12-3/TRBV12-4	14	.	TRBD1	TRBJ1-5	CASSLSTGDQPQHF	TGTGCCAGCAGCTTATCCACAGGGGATCAGCCCCAGCATTTT
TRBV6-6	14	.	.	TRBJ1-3	CASSQTFAGDTIYF	TGTGCCAGCAGTCAAACCTTTGCGGGGGACACCATATATTTT
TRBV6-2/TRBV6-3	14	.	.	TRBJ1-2	CASQQAGHLYGYTF	TGTGCCAGCCAACAAGCGGGGCACCTCTATGGCTACACCTTC
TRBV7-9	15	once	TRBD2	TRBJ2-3	CASSPTSGNPDTQYF	TGTGCCAGCAGCCCGACTAGCGGCAACCCGGATACGCAGTATTTT
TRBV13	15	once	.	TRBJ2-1	CASSFIPGPNNEQFF	TGTGCCAGCAGCTTCATTCCGGGGCCAAACAATGAGCAGTTCTTC
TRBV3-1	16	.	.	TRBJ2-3	CASSFRARLTTDTQYF	TGTGCCAGCAGCTTCCGGGCCCGGTTGACCACAGATACGCAGTATTTT
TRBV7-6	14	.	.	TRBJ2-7	CASSLRDHSYEQYF	TGTGCCAGCAGCCTCCGGGACCACTCCTACGAGCAGTACTTC
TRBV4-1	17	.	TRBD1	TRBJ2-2	CASSELQYRGRTGELFF	TGCGCCAGCAGCGAACTCCAATACAGGGGGCGGACCGGGGAGCTGTTTTTT
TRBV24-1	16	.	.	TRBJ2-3	CATSDLGRKGTDTQYF	TGTGCCACCAGTGATTTAGGCAGGAAGGGGACAGATACGCAGTATTTT
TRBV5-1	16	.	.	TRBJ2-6	CASSLDGGPGANVLTF	TGCGCCAGCAGCTTGGACGGGGGCCCTGGGGCCAACGTCCTGACTTTC
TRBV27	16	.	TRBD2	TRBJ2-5	CASSLWKAGAQETQYF	TGTGCCAGCAGTTTATGGAAAGCGGGGGCACAAGAGACCCAGTACTTC
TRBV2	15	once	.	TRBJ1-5	CASSEIRGVSQPQHF	TGTGCCAGCAGTGAAATACGGGGGGTATCGCAGCCCCAGCATTTT
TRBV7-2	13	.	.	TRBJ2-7	CASSHRAVYEQYF	TGTGCCAGCAGCCATCGGGCGGTCTACGAGCAGTACTTC
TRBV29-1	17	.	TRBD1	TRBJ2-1	CSVDPGQGRPGGNEQFF	TGCAGCGTGGATCCGGGACAGGGACGGCCGGGGGGCAATGAGCAGTTCTTC
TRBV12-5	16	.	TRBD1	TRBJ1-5	CASGLDRGQSNQPQHF	TGTGCTAGTGGTTTGGACAGGGGGCAAAGCAATCAGCCCCAGCATTTT
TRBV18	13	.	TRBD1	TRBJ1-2	CASSPAGGYGYTF	TGTGCCAGCTCACCAGCAGGGGGCTATGGCTACACCTTC
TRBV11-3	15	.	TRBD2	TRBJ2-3	CASSVEVVGGNTQYF	TGTGCCAGCAGCGTAGAGGTCGTCGGGGGGAATACGCAGTATTTT
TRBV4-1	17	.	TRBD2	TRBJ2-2	CASTSMVGGLASGELFF	TGCGCCAGCACCTCCATGGTGGGGGGACTAGCGTCCGGGGAGCTGTTTTTT
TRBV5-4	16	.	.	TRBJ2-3	CASGRRAGASTDTQYF	TGTGCCAGCGGCCGGCGGGCTGGAGCTAGCACAGATACGCAGTATTTT
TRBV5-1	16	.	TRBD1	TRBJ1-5	CASSTDGTGSNQPQHF	TGCGCCAGCAGCACGGACGGGACAGGATCAAATCAGCCCCAGCATTTT
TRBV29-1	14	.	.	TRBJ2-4	CSVEDHATKNIQYF	TGCAGCGTTGAAGATCACGCGACCAAAAACATTCAGTACTTC
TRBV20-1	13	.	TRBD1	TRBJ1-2	CSAMTGEDYGYTF	TGCAGTGCCATGACAGGGGAGGACTATGGCTACACCTTC
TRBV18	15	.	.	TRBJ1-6	CASSPVEGSRSPLHF	TGTGCCAGCTCACCAGTAGAGGGGAGTCGGTCACCCCTCCACTTT
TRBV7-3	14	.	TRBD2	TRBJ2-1	CASGRGGPMDEQFF	TGTGCCAGCGGGAGGGGAGGGCCTATGGATGAGCAGTTCTTC
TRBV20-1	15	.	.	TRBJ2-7	CSARGEAGRSYEQYF	TGCAGTGCTAGAGGGGAGGCGGGACGATCCTACGAGCAGTACTTC
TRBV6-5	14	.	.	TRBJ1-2	CASSYSTGGYGYTF	TGTGCCAGCAGTTACTCGACGGGGGGCTATGGCTACACCTTC
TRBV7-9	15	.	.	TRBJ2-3	CASTSPVAATDTQYF	TGTGCCAGCACCTCGCCCGTGGCCGCCACAGATACGCAGTATTTT
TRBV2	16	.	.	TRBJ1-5	CASAFAPGIANQPQHF	TGTGCCAGCGCCTTTGCCCCTGGCATAGCAAATCAGCCCCAGCATTTT
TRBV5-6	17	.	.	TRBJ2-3	CASSLVGYGWDTDTQYF	TGTGCCAGCAGCTTGGTCGGTTACGGCTGGGACACAGATACGCAGTATTTT
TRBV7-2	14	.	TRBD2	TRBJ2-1	CASSIGLAYNEQFF	TGTGCCAGCAGCATCGGACTAGCCTACAATGAGCAGTTCTTC
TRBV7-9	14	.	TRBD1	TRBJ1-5	CASSHGTVNQPQHF	TGTGCCAGCAGCCACGGGACAGTCAATCAGCCCCAGCATTTT
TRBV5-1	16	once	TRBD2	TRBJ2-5	CASSLDLAGRGETQYF	TGCGCCAGCAGCTTGGATCTAGCGGGACGGGGGGAGACCCAGTACTTC
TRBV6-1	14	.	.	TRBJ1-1	CASSEARASTEAFF	TGTGCCAGCAGTGAAGCTAGGGCTTCCACTGAAGCTTTCTTT
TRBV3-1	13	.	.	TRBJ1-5	CASSPGGGQPQHF	TGTGCCAGCAGCCCGGGAGGGGGTCAGCCCCAGCATTTT
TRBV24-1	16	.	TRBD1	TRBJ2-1	CATSDPGTGGTYEQFF	TGTGCCACCAGTGACCCCGGGACAGGGGGTACGTATGAGCAGTTCTTC
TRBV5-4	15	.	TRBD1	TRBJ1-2	CASSPGTALNYGYTF	TGTGCCAGCAGCCCAGGGACAGCCCTTAACTATGGCTACACCTTC
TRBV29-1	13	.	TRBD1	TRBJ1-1	CSALGQGGTEAFF	TGCAGCGCACTCGGACAGGGAGGAACTGAAGCTTTCTTT
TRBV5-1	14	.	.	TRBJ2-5	CASSLAANQETQYF	TGCGCCAGCAGCTTGGCCGCTAACCAAGAGACCCAGTACTTC
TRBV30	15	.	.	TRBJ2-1	CAWTRGTGGYNEQFF	TGTGCCTGGACCAGGGGGACGGGAGGTTACAATGAGCAGTTCTTC
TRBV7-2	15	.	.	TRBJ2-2	CASTRGRGGAGELFF	TGTGCCAGCACCAGGGGAAGGGGGGGGGCCGGGGAGCTGTTTTTT
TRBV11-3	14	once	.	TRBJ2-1	CVQVRQSSYNEQFF	TGTGTCCAGGTTCGGCAGAGCTCCTACAATGAGCAGTTCTTC
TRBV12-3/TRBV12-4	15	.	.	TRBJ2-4	CASSLWGRAKNIQYF	TGTGCCAGCAGTTTATGGGGGCGAGCCAAAAACATTCAGTACTTC
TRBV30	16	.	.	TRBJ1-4	CAWTHGGIATNEKLFF	TGTGCCTGGACCCATGGGGGGATTGCAACTAATGAAAAACTGTTTTTT
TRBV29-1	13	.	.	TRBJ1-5	CSVNEGRNQPQHF	TGCAGCGTTAACGAGGGAAGAAATCAGCCCCAGCATTTT
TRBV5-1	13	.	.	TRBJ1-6	CASSQRAGSPLHF	TGCGCCAGCAGCCAAAGGGCAGGTTCACCCCTCCACTTT
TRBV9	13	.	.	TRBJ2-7	CASSPGPVYEQYF	TGTGCCAGCAGCCCAGGACCAGTCTACGAGCAGTACTTC